What follows are 27 T cell receptor beta chains derived from one specimen sequenced in a study of tumor and adjacent non-tumor tissue in lung cancer. Three rounds of nested PCR, following a modified ARM-PCR protocol, produced the TCRbeta library. Each CDR3 protein is one row after TCRdb ran MiXCR on the multiplex PCR reads. The profile shows some 70,000 distinct CDR3 sequences, around two thirds of them singletons. RNA was extracted from bulk tissue without any cell sorting. Distant lung tissue was collected more than 3 cm away from the tumor edge. Sequenced: distant non-tumor lung tissue. The source is a woman aged 50 to 60 with non-small cell lung cancer.

The count of this clonotype is one. The chain joins TRBV30 to TRBJ2-7; D gene ambiguous. V lost 4 bases to trimming and J lost 5 bases, with 9 bases between them. Germline V CDR1 and CDR2: GTSNPN, SVGIG (reference sequence). The CDR3 contains 11 residues. The CDR3: CAWTALDEQYF. CDR3 DNA sequence: TGTGCCTGGACTGCTTTGGACGAGCAGTACTTC.

The chain is built from TRBV6-2 or TRBV6-3 and TRBJ1-4, with D maybe TRBD1 (5 bases). This CDR3 has 24 amino acids. With 7 bases removed from V and 6 bases from J, the gap between germline ends came to 45 bases. Germline CDR1 is MNHEY and CDR2 is SVGEGT. This CDR3 reads CASMGTQGWLPWTGSTQNDEKLFF. The CDR3 DNA reads as TGTGCCAGCATGGGAACTCAGGGTTGGCTTCCCTGGACCGGGTCGACTCAGAACGATGAAAAACTGTTTTTT.

Note on this clonotype: A much larger clone is a single base away; this may be a read error. The chain uses TRBV20-1 and TRBJ2-7; D is perhaps TRBD1 or TRBD2 (5 bases each). This CDR3 spans 14 amino acids. CDR1 and CDR2 (germline): DFQATT, SNEGSKA (reference sequence). CDR3 protein: CNAYRDGVSYEQYF. CDR3 DNA sequence: TGCAATGCTTACCGGGACGGGGTGTCGTACGAGCAGTACTTC.

In regard to this clonotype: Possible read error: a much larger clone is one base away. No conserved phenylalanine or tryptophan is present at the end of the CDR3, so a read error is the likely explanation. The CDR3 region is CASREYGQGSYNSPLHI. Here the CDR3 DNA reads TGTGCCAGCAGAGAATACGGCCAGGGATCCTATAATTCACCCCTCCACATT. This chain uses TRBV6-5 with TRBJ1-6; D perhaps matches TRBD1 (5 bases). This CDR3 has 17 residues. The V gene lost 6 bases and the J gene lost 1 base, with 16 bases spanning the gap. Germline CDR1 and CDR2: MNHEY and SVGAGI.

This clonotype was seen ten or more times. The chain is built from TRBV5-6 and TRBJ2-7; D perhaps matches TRBD1 (5 bases). Germline CDR1 reads SGHDT; CDR2 reads YYEEEE. V lost 0 bases and J lost 5, with 9 bases in between. The length of the CDR3 is 13 residues. The CDR3 nucleotides are TGTGCCAGCAGCTTGGTGGGGCCACACGAGCAGTACTTC. Translating it yields CASSLVGPHEQYF.

Ten or more counts support this clonotype. The CDR3 region is CASSVYRANQPQHF. DNA for the CDR3: TGTGCCAGCAGTGTATACAGGGCAAATCAGCCCCAGCATTTT. V is TRBV6-1 and J is TRBJ1-5; D may be TRBD1 (6 bases). V dropped 4 bases and J dropped 4 bases, with 11 bases sitting between them. Germline CDR1 and CDR2: MNHNS and SASEGT. This CDR3 is 14 amino acids long.

This clonotype was picked up a small number of times. V and J are TRBV2 and TRBJ2-3, with D perhaps matching TRBD2 (6 bases). This CDR3 spans 12 amino acids. V was pared by 8 bases and J by 6 bases, with 12 bases between. Germline V gene data show CDR1 as SNHLY and CDR2 as FYNNEI. CDR3 amino acids: CASHSREDTQYF. The CDR3 DNA is TGTGCCAGCCATAGCCGGGAGGATACGCAGTATTTT.

The chain links TRBV11-2 to TRBJ1-5; D is ambiguous. Germline CDR1 is SGHAT and CDR2 is FQNNGV. Between the trimmed V and J ends, which lost 2 bases and 2 bases, there was a span of 16 bases. This CDR3 contains 17 residues. The CDR3 DNA reads TGTGCCAGCAGCTTAATGCTAGCGGGAGGAGGCAATCAGCCCCAGCATTTT. It is translated as CASSLMLAGGGNQPQHF.

On this clonotype itself: One end of the junction fails to match germline, which may point to a read error. The chain employs TRBV12-3 or TRBV12-4 and TRBJ1-1; no firm D call. The CDR3 is made up of 14 amino acids. For the CDR3, the DNA is TGTGGCAGCAGTTTAAATCAAGTGAACACTGAAGCCTTCTTT. Protein sequence: CGSSLNQVNTEAFF.

Note on this clonotype: Because the CDR3 is missing its conserved closing phenylalanine or tryptophan, this is likely a read error. The chain has TRBV11-2 and TRBJ1-5, with D perhaps matching TRBD1 (5 bases). V lost 5 bases and J lost 7, with 12 bases in between. The V gene's germline CDR1 is SGHAT and CDR2 FQNNGV. This CDR3 contains 13 residues. CDR3 amino acids: CASSKYRNQPQHS. The CDR3, as DNA: TGTGCCAGCAGCAAATACAGGAACCAGCCCCAGCATTCT.

This clonotype qualifies as large. The J gene is TRBJ1-1, the V gene TRBV5-4, with D unclear. The V end lost 7 bases, the J end lost 7 bases, and 11 bases lay between the germline ends. The CDR3 sequence is 11 residues long. Per germline, CDR1 SGHNT and CDR2 YYREEE (reference sequence). In DNA, the CDR3 is TGTGCCAGCGGTTCCGGAGTTGAAGCTTTCTTT. Its translation is CASGSGVEAFF.

The chain employs TRBV29-1 and TRBJ2-2; possibly TRBD2 for D (6 bases). The CDR3 runs 12 residues. Germline assignment: CDR1 SQVTM and CDR2 ANQGSEA. CDR3 sequence reads: CGGAGQTGELFF. The CDR3 DNA reads as TGCGGCGGGGCTGGTCAAACCGGGGAGCTGTTTTTT.

Concerning this clonotype: At one end the junction does not follow the germline gene, possibly because of a read error. The gene calls are TRBV11-2 and TRBJ1-2, with a possible D match to TRBD1 (6 bases). The CDR3 has 15 amino acids. The V gene's germline CDR1 is SGHAT and CDR2 FQNNGV. The DNA of the CDR3 is TGTACCAGCAGCATAGGCGGGGGGCGTAGCTATGGCTACACCTTC. Translating gives CTSSIGGGRSYGYTF.

At least ten counts were recorded for this clonotype. This chain uses TRBV20-1 with TRBJ2-7; D may be TRBD1 (6 bases). CDR3 length: 15 amino acids. Germline CDR1 and CDR2: DFQATT and SNEGSKA (reference sequence). V lost 4 bases, J lost 2 bases, and 18 bases lay in between. The CDR3 region has the DNA TGCAGTGCTACACCGGGACAAGGTAATACCTACGAGCAGTACTTC. It specifies CSATPGQGNTYEQYF.

About this clonotype: Because the CDR3 is missing its conserved closing phenylalanine or tryptophan, this is likely a read error. The chain recombines TRBV11-2 with TRBJ2-1; the D is unclear. Trimming stripped 5 bases from V and 6 bases from J, with 11 bases between. CDR3 length: 13 amino acids. Germline V lookup: CDR1 SGHAT, CDR2 FQNNGV. DNA of the CDR3: TGTGCCAGCAGCCTCGACAACAGCAATGAGCAGTTCTCC. Translation: CASSLDNSNEQFS.

Note on this clonotype: The junction differs from germline at one of its ends, possibly a read error. The chain has TRBV6-1 and TRBJ2-1; the match to TRBD1 covers 9 bases. The germline gives CDR1 MNHNS, CDR2 SASEGT. CDR3 size: 16 residues. The chain's CDR3 is CARSVGGQGSYIEQLF. The CDR3 DNA is TGTGCCAGGAGTGTCGGCGGACAGGGGTCCTACATTGAGCAGCTCTTC.

In DNA form, the CDR3 reads TGTGCCAACACAGCTGGAGGACAGGCAGACACTGAAGCTTTCTTT. The encoded protein is CANTAGGQADTEAFF. The rearrangement links TRBV6-6 to TRBJ1-1; 7 positions agree with TRBD1. Germline assignment: CDR1 MNHNY and CDR2 SVGAGI (reference sequence). There are 15 residues in the CDR3. V lost 10 bases to trimming and J lost 3 bases; unmatched junction nucleotides: 14.

This clonotype was observed a handful of times. A clone one base away is much larger, so this may be a read error. The chain combines TRBV20-1 with TRBJ1-2, with a weak D call TRBD1 (6 bases). This CDR3 region has 12 residues. The germline V gene encodes CDR1 DFQATT and CDR2 SNEGSKA (reference sequence). The CDR3 DNA is TGCATTATCACAACAGGGTCGGCTGGCTACACCTTC. It specifies CIITTGSAGYTF.

A note on this clonotype: Relative to the germline gene, one junction end is altered; a read error may explain this. J is TRBJ2-7 and V is TRBV11-2, with 7 bases lining up with TRBD2. The CDR3 has 14 residues. Germline V gene data show CDR1 as SGHAT and CDR2 as FQNNGV. The CDR3 region is CASSFGGSGKELYF. Written as DNA, the CDR3 is TGTGCCAGCAGCTTTGGCGGGAGCGGGAAAGAGCTGTACTTC.

This clonotype was recorded at least ten times. The chain carries TRBV14 and TRBJ2-7; D gene uncertain. The CDR3 covers 15 residues. Trimming left V 4 bases short and J 2 bases short, with 15 bases between. Germline CDR1 is SGHDN and CDR2 is FVKESK. The DNA for the CDR3 is TGTGCCAGCAGCCCAGAAGGGTGGGGAACCTACGAGCAGTACTTC. Translating gives CASSPEGWGTYEQYF.

This clonotype showed up just once. One end of the junction fails to match germline, which may point to a read error. The chain links TRBV20-1 to TRBJ2-7; no clear D gene. Germline CDR1 reads DFQATT; CDR2 reads SNEGSKA (reference sequence). This CDR3 has 14 residues. The CDR3 sequence: CSANREGTGYEPYF. CDR3 DNA sequence: TGCAGTGCTAATCGAGAAGGCACGGGCTACGAGCCGTACTTC.

This chain uses TRBV30 with TRBJ2-2; D is undetermined. CDR1 is GTSNPN and CDR2 is SVGIG in the germline V gene (reference sequence). Trimming removed 4 bases from V and 7 bases from J, with 10 bases in between. This CDR3 has 12 residues. The CDR3 region has the DNA TGTGCCTGGAAATATCAGATCGGGGAGCTGTTTTTT. Its protein is CAWKYQIGELFF.

Points on this clonotype: At one end the junction does not follow the germline gene, possibly because of a read error. This rearrangement joins TRBV12-3 or TRBV12-4 to TRBJ1-5; D gene uncertain. The CDR3 contains 13 residues. The DNA for the CDR3 is TGTGCCAGCACTCTCAGTGCGGATCAGCCCCTGCATTTT. Its translation is CASTLSADQPLHF.

A remark on this clonotype: At one of its ends the junction is not consistent with the germline gene, which may arise from a read error. The rearrangement uses TRBV28 and TRBJ1-5; D remains ambiguous. CDR1 MDHEN and CDR2 SYDVKM come from the germline V gene. The CDR3 extends over 14 amino acids. CDR3 coding DNA: TGTGCCAGCAATTTATTCTCAGGCAATCAGCCCCAGCATTTT. It yields the protein CASNLFSGNQPQHF.

In regard to this clonotype: The junction departs from germline at one end; a sequencing error may be responsible. The chain employs TRBV11-2 and TRBJ1-6, with TRBD1 as a possible D gene (6 bases). This CDR3 is built from 18 residues. Germline loops: CDR1 SGHAT, CDR2 FQNNGV. CDR3 coding DNA: TGTGCCAGCAGCTTAGACCTTACAGGGTCGCCCTATAATTCACTCCTCCACTTT. It translates to CASSLDLTGSPYNSLLHF.

Turning to this clonotype: An end of the junction does not agree with germline; a read error may underlie this. The rearrangement uses TRBV11-3 and TRBJ2-3; 9 bases map to TRBD1. This CDR3 is built from 13 residues. CDR1 is SGHNT, CDR2 YENEEA, per germline. The CDR3 region has the DNA TGTGCCAGCAGGGACAGGGGCACAGATACGCAGTACTTT. It yields the protein CASRDRGTDTQYF.

Points on this clonotype: An end of the junction does not agree with germline; a read error may underlie this. The chain uses TRBV11-2 and TRBJ2-7; 8 nucleotides align to TRBD2. The CDR3 is 15 residues long. CDR1 is SGHAT and CDR2 is FQNNGV in the germline V gene. The CDR3: CAGKHQTSGSYEQYF. CDR3 in DNA: TGTGCCGGCAAGCACCAAACTAGCGGCTCCTATGAGCAGTACTTC.